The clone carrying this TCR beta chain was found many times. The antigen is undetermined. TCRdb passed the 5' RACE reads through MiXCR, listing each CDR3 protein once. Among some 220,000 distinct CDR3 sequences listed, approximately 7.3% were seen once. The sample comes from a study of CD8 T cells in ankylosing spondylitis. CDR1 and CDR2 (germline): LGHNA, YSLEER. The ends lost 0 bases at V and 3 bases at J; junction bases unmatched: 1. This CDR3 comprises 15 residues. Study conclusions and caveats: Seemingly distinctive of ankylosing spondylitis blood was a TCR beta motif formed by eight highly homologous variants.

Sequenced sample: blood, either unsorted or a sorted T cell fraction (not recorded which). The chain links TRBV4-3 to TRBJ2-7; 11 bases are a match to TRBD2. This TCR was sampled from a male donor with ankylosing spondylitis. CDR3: CASSQEGLAVYEQYF. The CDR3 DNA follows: TGCGCCAGCAGCCAAGAGGGACTAGCGGTCTACGAGCAGTACTTC.